These T cell receptor beta chains were read from a single sample in a study of blood T cell repertoires in COVID-19. Assay: immunoSEQ multiplex PCR; the TCRdb copy retains only in-frame clones and omits some. The sample carries 100,000 to 150,000 clones, around 80% recorded once. Sequenced input: peripheral blood. The receptors were sampled from a woman between 50 and 59 years old with acute or convalescent COVID-19. The CDR3 runs from the conserved cysteine through the conserved F or W. Fields, in order: J gene, D gene, V gene, clone size, CDR3 protein, CDR3 DNA. A D gene is named only where the DNA matches it firmly. Clone size is shown for a subset of rows, as once, few, many or a class of expanded clone.

TRBJ1-6,-,TRBV6-1,-,CASSESGLSLNSPLHF,TGTGCCAGCAGTGAATCGGGGTTATCTTTGAATTCACCCCTCCACTTT
TRBJ1-2,-,TRBV19,once,CASRPRWGHTYGYTF,TGTGCCAGTCGACCCCGATGGGGACACACGTATGGCTACACCTTC
TRBJ2-2,-,TRBV5-8,few,CASRKRTENTGELFF,TGTGCCAGCAGAAAAAGGACAGAGAACACCGGGGAGCTGTTTTTT
TRBJ2-7,-,TRBV29-1,many,CSVGGGVEEQYF,TGCAGCGTTGGAGGGGGAGTAGAGGAGCAGTACTTC
TRBJ2-2,TRBD2,TRBV13,-,CASSSSLAGYTGELFF,TGTGCCAGCAGCTCATCACTAGCGGGGTATACCGGGGAGCTGTTTTTT
TRBJ2-1,TRBD1,TRBV6-5,-,CASIRGSSSYNEQFF,TGTGCCAGCATCAGGGGGAGTAGCTCCTACAATGAGCAGTTCTTC
TRBJ2-1,TRBD2,TRBV19,-,CASSIGGLAGVLYEQFF,TGTGCCAGTAGTATAGGAGGACTAGCGGGAGTTCTGTATGAGCAGTTCTTC
TRBJ2-6,TRBD1,TRBV30,-,CAWDTGVSGANVLTF,TGTGCCTGGGATACAGGGGTTTCTGGGGCCAACGTCCTGACTTTC
TRBJ1-1,-,TRBV9,-,CASSVYAATITEAFF,TGTGCCAGCAGCGTTTATGCGGCAACAATCACTGAAGCTTTCTTT
TRBJ2-4,-,TRBV5-1,-,CASSYEQADIQYF,TGCGCCAGCAGTTATGAACAGGCGGACATTCAGTACTTC
TRBJ1-4,-,TRBV4-1,-,CASSPGTTNEKLFF,TGCGCCAGCAGCCCGGGGACAACTAATGAAAAACTGTTTTTT
TRBJ2-7,-,TRBV29-1,-,CSVGAVGGEQYF,TGCAGCGTTGGGGCCGTCGGGGGCGAGCAGTACTTC
TRBJ1-1,TRBD1,TRBV3-1/TRBV3-2,few,CASSQEYRDSEAFF,TGTGCCAGCAGCCAAGAGTACCGGGACAGTGAAGCTTTCTTT
TRBJ2-3,TRBD2,TRBV9,-,CASSVGSGGRTDTQYF,TGTGCCAGCAGCGTAGGATCGGGGGGAAGGACAGATACGCAGTATTTT
TRBJ2-1,-,TRBV7-9,-,CAQARDNNEQFF,TGTGCCCAGGCGCGAGACAACAATGAGCAGTTCTTC
TRBJ2-3,TRBD1,TRBV29-1,-,CSVVRSTGGDTQYF,TGCAGCGTTGTTCGATCGACAGGGGGCGATACGCAGTATTTT
TRBJ2-3,TRBD2,TRBV5-1,-,CASSFPSGGINTQYF,TGCGCCAGCAGCTTTCCTAGCGGGGGTATCAATACGCAGTATTTT
TRBJ1-1,TRBD1,TRBV29-1,-,CSNNRGKGTEAFF,TGCAGCAACAACAGGGGGAAGGGAACTGAAGCTTTCTTT
TRBJ1-1,TRBD1,TRBV4-1,-,CASSRDRVAFF,TGCGCCAGCAGCCGGGACAGGGTTGCTTTCTTT
TRBJ1-6,-,TRBV3-1/TRBV3-2,-,CASSGRQTDNSPLHF,TGTGCCAGCAGCGGCCGACAGACAGATAATTCACCCCTCCACTTT
TRBJ1-2,-,TRBV14,-,CASSQDRTYGYTF,TGTGCCAGCAGCCAAGACAGGACTTATGGCTACACCTTC
TRBJ1-2,TRBD1,TRBV28,-,CASTPGQDYGYTF,TGTGCCAGCACCCCAGGACAGGACTATGGCTACACCTTC
TRBJ1-4,-,TRBV2,-,CAGDRAGKLFF,TGTGCCGGGGATCGGGCGGGAAAACTGTTTTTT
TRBJ2-1,-,TRBV7-3,-,CASSPSGGWLSPYNEQFF,TGTGCCAGCAGCCCCTCAGGGGGGTGGCTTTCCCCTTACAATGAGCAGTTCTTC
TRBJ2-1,TRBD1,TRBV19,-,CASSRGQGVYNEQFF,TGTGCCAGTAGTAGAGGACAGGGGGTCTACAATGAGCAGTTCTTC
TRBJ2-3,-,TRBV29-1,-,CSVEASTGVTQYF,TGCAGCGTTGAAGCCTCCACGGGGGTTACGCAGTATTTT
TRBJ2-7,TRBD1,TRBV6-1,-,CASSETIGQVYEQYF,TGTGCCAGCAGTGAGACCATAGGACAGGTCTACGAGCAGTACTTC
TRBJ2-7,TRBD2,TRBV7-2,-,CASSLGGTSGKYEQYF,TGTGCCAGCAGCTTAGGGGGGACTAGCGGGAAGTACGAGCAGTACTTC
TRBJ2-3,-,TRBV4-2,-,CASSQVEDSESTDTQYF,TGTGCCAGCAGCCAAGTGGAGGACAGCGAAAGCACAGATACGCAGTATTTT
TRBJ1-3,-,TRBV6-1,-,CASSDGGAPGNTIYF,TGTGCCAGCAGTGACGGCGGGGCACCTGGAAACACCATATATTTT
TRBJ1-1,TRBD1,TRBV10-1,-,CASSESVTGGDYTEAFF,TGCGCCAGCAGTGAGTCGGTGACAGGGGGCGACTATACTGAAGCTTTCTTT
TRBJ1-2,-,TRBV6-5,-,CASSPDSVYGYTF,TGTGCCAGCAGCCCCGACAGCGTTTATGGCTACACCTTC
TRBJ1-2,TRBD1,TRBV29-1,-,CSVIDRDYGYTF,TGCAGCGTAATTGACAGGGACTATGGCTACACCTTC
TRBJ2-2,TRBD2,TRBV27,once,CASRTSGSTGELFF,TGCGCCAGCCGGACTAGCGGGAGTACCGGGGAGCTGTTTTTT
TRBJ1-1,TRBD1,TRBV27,few,CASSPPDRVEAFF,TGTGCCAGCAGTCCGCCGGACAGGGTCGAAGCTTTCTTT
TRBJ2-2,-,TRBV7-9,-,CASSLPGGEAGELFF,TGTGCCAGCAGCTTGCCCGGGGGTGAGGCCGGGGAGCTGTTTTTT
TRBJ1-1,-,TRBV6-5,-,CASSIRGEVNTEAFF,TGTGCCAGCAGTATAAGGGGCGAAGTAAACACTGAAGCTTTCTTT
TRBJ2-3,TRBD1,TRBV5-1,-,CASSPRGTLSTDTQYF,TGCGCCAGCAGCCCCAGGGGGACCCTAAGCACAGATACGCAGTATTTT
TRBJ1-1,-,TRBV30,-,CAWKVGFIAFF,TGTGCCTGGAAGGTCGGGTTTATAGCTTTCTTT
TRBJ1-6,-,TRBV7-8,-,CASSSSGQHNSPLHF,TGTGCCAGCAGCTCCTCTGGACAGCATAATTCACCCCTCCACTTT
TRBJ1-2,-,TRBV7-3,-,CASSLKAGYGYTF,TGTGCCAGCAGCTTGAAAGCTGGCTATGGCTACACCTTC
TRBJ1-2,TRBD1,TRBV23-1,-,CASSQRDRGPYGYTF,TGCGCCAGCAGTCAGCGGGACAGGGGGCCCTATGGCTACACCTTC
TRBJ2-1,TRBD2,TRBV10-1,-,CASSDGTGGRQFF,TGCGCCAGCAGTGACGGAACGGGGGGGCGGCAGTTCTTC
TRBJ2-2,-,TRBV6-5,once,CASSYAEFNTGELFF,TGTGCCAGCAGTTACGCTGAGTTCAACACCGGGGAGCTGTTTTTT
TRBJ1-4,TRBD1,TRBV5-5,-,CASSSGGLNEKLFF,TGTGCCAGCAGCTCAGGGGGCCTGAATGAAAAACTGTTTTTT
TRBJ1-1,-,TRBV6-1,-,CASSEGGQGLRDTEAFF,TGTGCCAGCAGTGAAGGGGGGCAGGGGCTACGGGACACTGAAGCTTTCTTT
TRBJ1-1,-,TRBV3-1/TRBV3-2,-,CASSPDSFNTEAFF,TGTGCCAGCAGCCCGGACTCCTTCAACACTGAAGCTTTCTTT
TRBJ2-7,TRBD1,TRBV10-3,few,CAISDDRGRVEQYF,TGTGCCATCAGTGATGACAGGGGGCGGGTCGAGCAGTACTTC
TRBJ1-1,-,TRBV3-1/TRBV3-2,-,CASSHSGGQHTEAFF,TGTGCCAGCAGCCATTCGGGGGGGCAACACACTGAAGCTTTCTTT
TRBJ2-1,TRBD2,TRBV28,-,CASSPSDGRGNNEQFF,TGTGCCAGCAGTCCCTCTGACGGGAGGGGGAACAATGAGCAGTTCTTC
TRBJ2-7,TRBD2,TRBV20-1,-,CSASASGRMGEQYF,TGCAGTGCTAGTGCTAGCGGGAGAATGGGAGAGCAGTACTTC
TRBJ1-1,-,TRBV27,-,CASSSRHRMNTEAFF,TGTGCCAGCAGTTCGAGACACCGCATGAACACTGAAGCTTTCTTT
TRBJ1-2,TRBD1,TRBV6-2/TRBV6-3,-,CASSSSGTGAFYGYTF,TGTGCCAGCAGTTCATCCGGGACAGGAGCGTTCTATGGCTACACCTTC
TRBJ2-7,TRBD2,TRBV10-2,-,CASTQSGIVYEQYF,TGCGCCAGCACGCAAAGCGGGATAGTGTACGAGCAGTACTTC